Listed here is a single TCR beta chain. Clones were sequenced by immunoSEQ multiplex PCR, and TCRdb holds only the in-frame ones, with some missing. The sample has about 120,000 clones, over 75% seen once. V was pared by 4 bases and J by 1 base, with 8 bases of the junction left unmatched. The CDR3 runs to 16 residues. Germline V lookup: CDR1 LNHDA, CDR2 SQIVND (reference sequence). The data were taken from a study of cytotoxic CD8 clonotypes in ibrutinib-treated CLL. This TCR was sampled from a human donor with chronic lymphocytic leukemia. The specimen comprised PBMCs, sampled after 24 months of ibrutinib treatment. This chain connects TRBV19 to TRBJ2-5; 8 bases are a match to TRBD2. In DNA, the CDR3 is TGTGCCAGTAGTACCGCTAGCGGGCTAATCCAAGAGACCCAGTACTTC. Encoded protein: CASSTASGLIQETQYF.